These 13 T cell receptor beta chains were all obtained from the same sample, sequenced in a study of T cells expressing NK-cell markers. Reprocessing the 5' RACE reads, TCRdb reports a single entry for every CDR3 protein and omits DNA. Its clone listing holds around 180,000 distinct CDR3 sequences. Sequenced material: blood T cells: a sorted CD56 or NKG2C T cell subset, CD4+ or CD8+ T cells, or bulk PBMC T cells (not recorded which). Every receptor here comes from a man aged 18 to 70 in good health.

The chain carries TRBV18 and TRBJ2-3; checking the TCRdb D call of TRBD2 is not possible without DNA. This CDR3 is built from 18 residues. Germline V gene lookup returns CDR1 KGHSH and CDR2 LQKENI. CDR3: CASSLHRDSQTSTDTQYF.

The chain carries TRBV28 and TRBJ2-7; with no DNA, the TCRdb D assignment of TRBD1 cannot be verified. This CDR3 comprises 14 residues. Germline assignment: CDR1 MDHEN and CDR2 SYDVKM. The CDR3: CASSLRGSLYEQYF.

The chain combines TRBV6-5 with TRBJ1-6. This CDR3 is 13 amino acids long. Germline lookup yields CDR1 MNHEY and CDR2 SVGAGI. The CDR3: CASSYDFGSPLHF.

V usage is TRBV13 and J usage is TRBJ1-2; the D call from TCRdb, TRBD1, cannot be confirmed without DNA. The CDR3 consists of 15 residues. Per germline, CDR1 PRHDT and CDR2 FYEKMQ (reference sequence). The CDR3 region is CASSEELTGLLGYTF.

This CDR3 reads CASNMDGGGDIQYF. The V call is TRBV12-3 or TRBV12-4, the J call TRBJ2-4; lacking DNA, the TRBD2 call made by TCRdb goes unchecked. CDR3 size: 14 residues.

The rearrangement uses TRBV2 and TRBJ1-1; TCRdb proposes TRBD1, but this gene call is untestable without DNA. Germline lookup yields CDR1 SNHLY and CDR2 FYNNEI. The CDR3 runs to 15 residues. The CDR3 is CADCPGRRVVDEAFF.

The rearrangement links TRBV3-1 to TRBJ2-2; TCRdb's D gene call, TRBD2, goes unchecked for lack of DNA. The CDR3 covers 15 residues. The V gene's germline CDR1 is LGHDT and CDR2 YNNKEL (reference sequence). CDR3 residues: CASSPAGGGTGELFF.

V and J are TRBV11-1 and TRBJ2-5; there is no DNA to check the TCRdb D call of TRBD1. The CDR3 is made up of 15 amino acids. Germline V gene data show CDR1 as SGHAT and CDR2 as FQDESV (reference sequence). CDR3 residues: CASSSLDSALETQYF.

V is TRBV28 and J is TRBJ1-1; checking the TCRdb D call of TRBD1 is not possible without DNA. CDR3 size: 13 residues. Germline CDR1 is MDHEN and CDR2 is SYDVKM. The CDR3: CASSSRGNTEAFF. Full variable domain (outside the CDR3, taken from reference TRBV28 and TRBJ1-1): DVKVTQSSRYLVKRTGEKVFLECVQDMDHENMFWYRQDPGLGLRLIYFSYDVKMKEKGDIPEGYSVSREKKERFSLILESASTNQTSMYLCASSSRGNTEAFFGQGTRLTVV.

The chain employs TRBV2 and TRBJ2-3; TCRdb calls TRBD2, which cannot be checked without DNA. There are 14 residues in the CDR3. In germline, CDR1 is SNHLY, CDR2 FYNNEI. The CDR3 here is CASAPLAGGDTQYF.

The chain's CDR3 is CASSAPKGSGAPYGYTF. The genes are TRBV12-3 or TRBV12-4 and TRBJ1-2; TCRdb's D call, TRBD1, is unchecked because there is no DNA. This CDR3 region has 17 residues.

The chain links TRBV27 to TRBJ1-4; TCRdb proposes TRBD1, but this gene call is untestable without DNA. Germline assignment: CDR1 MNHEY and CDR2 SMNVEV (reference sequence). CDR3 size: 19 residues. The CDR3: CASKIGTGPPIGTNEKLFF.

The J gene is TRBJ2-2, the V gene TRBV5-1; TCRdb outputs TRBD1, but without DNA this stays unchecked. Germline V CDR1 and CDR2: SGHRS, YFSETQ. There are 17 residues in the CDR3. The CDR3 sequence is CASSLFLAGSGTGELFF.